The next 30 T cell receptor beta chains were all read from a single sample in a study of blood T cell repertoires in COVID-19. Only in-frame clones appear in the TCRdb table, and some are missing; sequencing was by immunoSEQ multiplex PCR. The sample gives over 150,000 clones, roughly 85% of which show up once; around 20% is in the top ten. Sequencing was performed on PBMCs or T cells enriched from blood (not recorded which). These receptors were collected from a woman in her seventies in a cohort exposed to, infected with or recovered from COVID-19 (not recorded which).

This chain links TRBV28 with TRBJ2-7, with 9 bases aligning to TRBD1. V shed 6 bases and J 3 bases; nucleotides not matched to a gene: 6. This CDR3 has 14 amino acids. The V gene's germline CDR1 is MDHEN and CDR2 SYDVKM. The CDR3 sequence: CASRAGTGFYEQYF. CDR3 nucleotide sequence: TGTGCCAGCAGGGCCGGGACAGGGTTCTACGAGCAGTACTTC.

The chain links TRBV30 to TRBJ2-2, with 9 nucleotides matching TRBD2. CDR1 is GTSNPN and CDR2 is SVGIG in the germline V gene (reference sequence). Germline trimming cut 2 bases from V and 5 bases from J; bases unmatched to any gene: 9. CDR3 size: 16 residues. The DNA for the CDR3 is TGTGCCTGGAGTTGGCCTAGCGGGATGTGGACCGGGGAGCTGTTTTTT. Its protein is CAWSWPSGMWTGELFF.

CDR3: CASSILAGDITDTQYF. Here the CDR3 DNA reads TGTGCCAGTAGTATACTAGCGGGGGACATCACAGATACGCAGTATTTT. The chain employs TRBV19 and TRBJ2-3; 10 positions agree with TRBD2. The CDR3 is 16 residues long. V gave up 2 bases and J gave up 2 bases; unmatched junction bases: 4. Germline values: CDR1 LNHDA, CDR2 SQIVND (reference sequence).

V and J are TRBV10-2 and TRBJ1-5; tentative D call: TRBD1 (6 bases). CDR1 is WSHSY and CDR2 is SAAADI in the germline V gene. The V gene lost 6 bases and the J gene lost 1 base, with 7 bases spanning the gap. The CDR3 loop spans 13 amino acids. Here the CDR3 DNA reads TGCGCCAGCAGAGGGGGAAGCAATCAGCCCCAGCATTTT. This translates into CASRGGSNQPQHF.

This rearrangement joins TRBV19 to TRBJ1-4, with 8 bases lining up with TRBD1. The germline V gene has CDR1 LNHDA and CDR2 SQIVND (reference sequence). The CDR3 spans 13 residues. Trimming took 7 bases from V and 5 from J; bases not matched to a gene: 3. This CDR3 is CASKRDRNEKLFF. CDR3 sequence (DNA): TGTGCCAGTAAGCGGGACAGGAATGAAAAACTGTTTTTT.

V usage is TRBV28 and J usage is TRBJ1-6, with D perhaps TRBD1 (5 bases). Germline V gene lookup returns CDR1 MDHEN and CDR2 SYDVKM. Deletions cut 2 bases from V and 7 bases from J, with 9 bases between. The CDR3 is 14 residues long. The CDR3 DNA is TGTGCCAGCAGTTTAGGGACTGGAAATTCACCCCTCCACTTT. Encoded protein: CASSLGTGNSPLHF. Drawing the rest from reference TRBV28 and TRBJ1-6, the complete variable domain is DVKVTQSSRYLVKRTGEKVFLECVQDMDHENMFWYRQDPGLGLRLIYFSYDVKMKEKGDIPEGYSVSREKKERFSLILESASTNQTSMYLCASSLGTGNSPLHFGNGTRLTVT.

CDR3: CATTISQGTTGANVLTF. CDR3 nucleotides: TGTGCCACCACCATATCACAGGGGACAACCGGGGCCAACGTCCTGACTTTC. The chain carries TRBV7-9 and TRBJ2-6, with TRBD1 matching over 7 bases. V lost 10 bases, J lost 4 bases, and 16 bases stayed unmatched. The CDR3 runs to 17 residues. Germline-derived CDR1 and CDR2 are SEHNR and FQNEAQ (reference sequence). The whole variable domain, filled in from reference TRBV7-9 and TRBJ2-6, reads DTGVSQNPRHKITKRGQNVTFRCDPISEHNRLYWYRQTLGQGPEFLTYFQNEAQLEKSRLLSDRFSAERPKGSFSTLEIQRTEQGDSAMYLCATTISQGTTGANVLTFGAGSRLTVL.

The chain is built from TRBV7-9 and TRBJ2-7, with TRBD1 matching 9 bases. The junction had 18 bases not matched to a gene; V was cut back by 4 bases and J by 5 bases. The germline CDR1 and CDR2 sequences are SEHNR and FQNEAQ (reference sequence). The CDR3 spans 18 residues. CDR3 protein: CASSSAPLGQGVFNEQYF. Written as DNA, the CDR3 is TGTGCCAGCAGCTCCGCTCCTCTGGGACAGGGAGTTTTTAACGAGCAGTACTTC.

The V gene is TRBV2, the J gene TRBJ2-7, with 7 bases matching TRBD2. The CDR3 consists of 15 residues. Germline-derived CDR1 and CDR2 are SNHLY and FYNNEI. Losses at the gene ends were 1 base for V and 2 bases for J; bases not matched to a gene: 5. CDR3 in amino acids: CASSEGGGFTYEQYF. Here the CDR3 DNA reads TGTGCCAGCAGTGAAGGGGGGGGATTCACCTACGAGCAGTACTTC.

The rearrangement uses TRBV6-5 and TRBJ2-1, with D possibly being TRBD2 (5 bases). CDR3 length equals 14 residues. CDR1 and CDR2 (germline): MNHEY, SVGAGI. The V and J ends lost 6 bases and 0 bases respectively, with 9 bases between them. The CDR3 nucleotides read TGTGCCAGCAGGGAGGTCAGCTCCTACAATGAGCAGTTCTTC. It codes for CASREVSSYNEQFF.

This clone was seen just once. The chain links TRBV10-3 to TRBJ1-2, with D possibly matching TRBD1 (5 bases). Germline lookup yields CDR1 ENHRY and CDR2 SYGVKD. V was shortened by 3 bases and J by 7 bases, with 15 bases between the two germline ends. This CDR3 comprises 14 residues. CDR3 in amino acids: CAISDPGGFGGYTF. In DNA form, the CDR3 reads TGTGCCATCAGTGACCCCGGGGGGTTTGGTGGCTACACCTTC.

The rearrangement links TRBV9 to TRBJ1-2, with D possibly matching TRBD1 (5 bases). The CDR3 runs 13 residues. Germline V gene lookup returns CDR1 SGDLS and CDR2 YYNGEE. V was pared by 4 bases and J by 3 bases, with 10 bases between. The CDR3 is CASSKDSDYGYTF. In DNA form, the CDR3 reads TGTGCCAGCAGCAAAGACAGTGACTATGGCTACACCTTC.

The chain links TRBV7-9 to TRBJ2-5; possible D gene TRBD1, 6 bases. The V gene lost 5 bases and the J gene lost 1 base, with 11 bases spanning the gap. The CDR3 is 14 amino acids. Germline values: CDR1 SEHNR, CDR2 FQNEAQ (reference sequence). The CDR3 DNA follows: TGTGCCAGCAGCCGAGGGGGTTCCCAAGAGACCCAGTACTTC. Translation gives CASSRGGSQETQYF.

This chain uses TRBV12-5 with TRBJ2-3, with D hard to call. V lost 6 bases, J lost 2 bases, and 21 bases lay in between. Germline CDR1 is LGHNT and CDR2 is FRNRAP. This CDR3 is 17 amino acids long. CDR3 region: CASGYRPLGASTDTQYF. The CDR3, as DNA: TGTGCTAGTGGCTACCGCCCCCTTGGAGCCTCCACAGATACGCAGTATTTT.

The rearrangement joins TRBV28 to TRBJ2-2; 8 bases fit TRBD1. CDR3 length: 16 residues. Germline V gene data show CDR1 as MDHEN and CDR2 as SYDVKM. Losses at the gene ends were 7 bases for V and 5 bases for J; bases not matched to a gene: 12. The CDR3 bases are TGTGCCAGCACTAAACAGAGGACAGGGCGAACCGGGGAGCTGTTTTTT. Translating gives CASTKQRTGRTGELFF.

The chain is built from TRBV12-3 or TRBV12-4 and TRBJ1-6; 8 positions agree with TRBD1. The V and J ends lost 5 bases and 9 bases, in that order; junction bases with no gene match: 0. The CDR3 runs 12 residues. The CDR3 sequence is CASSDRGSPLHF. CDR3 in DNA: TGTGCCAGCAGTGACAGGGGTTCACCCCTCCACTTT.

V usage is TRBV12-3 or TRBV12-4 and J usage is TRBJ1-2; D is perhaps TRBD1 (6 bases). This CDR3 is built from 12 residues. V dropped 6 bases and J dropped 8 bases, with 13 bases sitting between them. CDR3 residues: CASSRGGRGYTF. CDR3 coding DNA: TGTGCCAGCAGCCGAGGGGGAAGGGGCTACACCTTC.

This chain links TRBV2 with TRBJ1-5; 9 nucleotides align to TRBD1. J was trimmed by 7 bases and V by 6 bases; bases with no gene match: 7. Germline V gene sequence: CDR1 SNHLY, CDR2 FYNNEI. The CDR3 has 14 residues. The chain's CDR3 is CASRGTGREQPQHF. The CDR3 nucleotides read TGTGCCAGCAGAGGGACAGGGAGGGAGCAGCCCCAGCATTTT.

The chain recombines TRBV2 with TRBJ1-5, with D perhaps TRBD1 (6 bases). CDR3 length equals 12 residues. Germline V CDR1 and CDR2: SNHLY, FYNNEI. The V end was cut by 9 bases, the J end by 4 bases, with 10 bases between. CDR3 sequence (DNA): TGTGCCAGTCAGAGGGGGAATCAGCCCCAGCATTTT. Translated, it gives CASQRGNQPQHF.

DNA of the CDR3: TGTGCCAGCAGTGCGACAGGCGGGGAGCAGTTCTTC. Its translation is CASSATGGEQFF. The V call is TRBV6-1, the J call TRBJ2-1, with a tentative D call TRBD1 (6 bases). V was pared by 4 bases and J by 10 bases, with 11 bases between. There are 12 residues in the CDR3. The V gene's germline CDR1 is MNHNS and CDR2 SASEGT.

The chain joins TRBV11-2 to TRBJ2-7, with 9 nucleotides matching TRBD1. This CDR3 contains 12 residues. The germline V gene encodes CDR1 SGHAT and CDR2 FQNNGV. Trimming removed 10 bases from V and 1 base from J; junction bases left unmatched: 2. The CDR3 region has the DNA TGTGCCACCGGACAGGGGTCCTACGAGCAGTACTTC. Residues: CATGQGSYEQYF.

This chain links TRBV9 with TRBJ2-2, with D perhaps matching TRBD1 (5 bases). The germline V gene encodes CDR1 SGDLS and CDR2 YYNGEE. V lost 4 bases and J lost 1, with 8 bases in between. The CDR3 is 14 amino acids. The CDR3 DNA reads TGTGCCAGCAGCTCCAGGGTGAACACCGGGGAGCTGTTTTTT. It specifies CASSSRVNTGELFF. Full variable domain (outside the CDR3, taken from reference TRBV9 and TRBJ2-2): DSGVTQTPKHLITATGQRVTLRCSPRSGDLSVYWYQQSLDQGLQFLIQYYNGEERAKGNILERFSAQQFPDLHSELNLSSLELGDSALYFCASSSRVNTGELFFGEGSRLTVL.

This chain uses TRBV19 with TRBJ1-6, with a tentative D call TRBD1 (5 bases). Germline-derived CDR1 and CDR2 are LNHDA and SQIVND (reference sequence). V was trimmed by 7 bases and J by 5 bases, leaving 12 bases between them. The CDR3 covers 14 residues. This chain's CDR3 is CASTRGTDNSPLHF. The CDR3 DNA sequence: TGTGCCAGTACTAGGGGAACAGATAATTCACCCCTCCACTTT.

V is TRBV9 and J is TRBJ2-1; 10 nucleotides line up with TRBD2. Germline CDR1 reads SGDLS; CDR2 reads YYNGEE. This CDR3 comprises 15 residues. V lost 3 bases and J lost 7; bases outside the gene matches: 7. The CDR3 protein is CASSAFSGRMNEQFF. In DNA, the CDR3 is TGTGCCAGCAGCGCCTTTAGCGGGAGGATGAATGAGCAGTTCTTC.

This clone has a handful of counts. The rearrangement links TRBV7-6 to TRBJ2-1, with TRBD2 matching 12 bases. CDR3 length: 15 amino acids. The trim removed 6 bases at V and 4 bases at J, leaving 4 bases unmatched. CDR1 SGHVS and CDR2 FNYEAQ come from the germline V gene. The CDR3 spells CASSSGLAGYNEQFF. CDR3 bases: TGTGCCAGCAGTTCCGGACTAGCGGGGTACAATGAGCAGTTCTTC.

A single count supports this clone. For the CDR3, the DNA is TGTGCCAGCAGCCCCGCCCGCGGGGCTTACGAGCAGTACTTC. Its protein is CASSPARGAYEQYF. The genes are TRBV7-8 and TRBJ2-7; D is possibly TRBD2 (6 bases). CDR1 and CDR2 from the germline V gene are SGHVS and FQNEAQ. The CDR3 consists of 14 residues. V was pared by 5 bases and J by 4 bases, with 15 bases between.

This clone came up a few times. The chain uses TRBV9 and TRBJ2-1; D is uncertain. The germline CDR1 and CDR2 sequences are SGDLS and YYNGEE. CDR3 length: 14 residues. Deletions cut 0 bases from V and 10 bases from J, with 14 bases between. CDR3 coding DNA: TGTGCCAGCAGCGTAGCTAGTGTGGGTGGCGAGCAGTTCTTC. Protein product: CASSVASVGGEQFF.

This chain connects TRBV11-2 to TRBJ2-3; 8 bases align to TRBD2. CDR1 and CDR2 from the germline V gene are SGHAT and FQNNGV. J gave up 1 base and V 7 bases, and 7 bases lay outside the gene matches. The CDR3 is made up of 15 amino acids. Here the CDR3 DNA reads TGTGCCAGCACCAGAGCGGGAGCCGGCACAGATACGCAGTATTTT. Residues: CASTRAGAGTDTQYF.

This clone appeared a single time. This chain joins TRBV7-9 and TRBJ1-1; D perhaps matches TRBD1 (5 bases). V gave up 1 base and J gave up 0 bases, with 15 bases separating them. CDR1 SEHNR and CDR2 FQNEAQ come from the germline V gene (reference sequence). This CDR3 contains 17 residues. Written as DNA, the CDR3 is TGTGCCAGCAGCTTAGGTTTGGGTTGGGGGGTGAACACTGAAGCTTTCTTT. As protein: CASSLGLGWGVNTEAFF.

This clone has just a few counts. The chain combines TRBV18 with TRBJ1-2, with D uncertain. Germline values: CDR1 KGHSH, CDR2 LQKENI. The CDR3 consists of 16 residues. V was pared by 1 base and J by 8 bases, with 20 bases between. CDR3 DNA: TGTGCCAGCTCACCACGGTCTGGCCCGTCAGAGGGAGGCTACACCTTC. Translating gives CASSPRSGPSEGGYTF.